These T cell receptor beta chains were read from a single sample in a study of T cell responses to AZD1222 COVID-19 vaccine. Here immunoSEQ multiplex PCR was the method, and the copy in TCRdb shows in-frame clones only, minus some. The profile shows 150,000 to 200,000 clones, around nine tenths of them singletons. Material: peripheral blood, obtained 28 days after the second AZD1222 dose. The receptor source for this set is an adult who received the AZD1222 COVID-19 vaccine. Each CDR3 is given with its conserved first and last residue. D genes are given only for firm matches. Rows give clone size only sometimes, using once, few, many, or a class for an expanded clone.

clone_size: once
j_call: TRBJ1-2
d_call: NA
v_call: TRBV5-1
cdr3_length: 16
cdr3_aa: CASSLSRQGEGYGYTF
cdr3_nt: TGCGCCAGCAGCTTAAGCCGTCAGGGTGAGGGTTATGGCTACACCTTC

clone_size: NA
j_call: TRBJ2-7
d_call: NA
v_call: TRBV7-2
cdr3_length: 14
cdr3_aa: CASSLLAGLYEQYF
cdr3_nt: TGTGCCAGCAGCTTACTCGCGGGGTTATACGAGCAGTACTTC

clone_size: NA
j_call: TRBJ2-7
d_call: NA
v_call: TRBV5-1
cdr3_length: 13
cdr3_aa: CASSLDFAYEQYF
cdr3_nt: TGCGCCAGCAGCTTGGACTTTGCCTACGAGCAGTACTTC

clone_size: NA
j_call: TRBJ2-5
d_call: NA
v_call: TRBV5-1
cdr3_length: 13
cdr3_aa: CASSLASVETQYF
cdr3_nt: TGCGCCAGCAGCTTGGCTAGCGTAGAGACCCAGTACTTC

clone_size: NA
j_call: TRBJ2-5
d_call: TRBD1
v_call: TRBV19
cdr3_length: 14
cdr3_aa: CASRTTGGRETQYF
cdr3_nt: TGTGCCAGTAGAACCACAGGGGGCCGGGAGACCCAGTACTTC

clone_size: NA
j_call: TRBJ2-5
d_call: NA
v_call: TRBV9
cdr3_length: 13
cdr3_aa: CASSVGGQETQYF
cdr3_nt: TGTGCCAGCAGCGTAGGGGGTCAAGAGACCCAGTACTTC

clone_size: NA
j_call: TRBJ2-2
d_call: NA
v_call: TRBV4-1
cdr3_length: 16
cdr3_aa: CASSQVLTGNTGELFF
cdr3_nt: TGCGCCAGCAGCCAGGTCCTAACAGGGAACACCGGGGAGCTGTTTTTT

clone_size: NA
j_call: TRBJ2-5
d_call: NA
v_call: TRBV5-1
cdr3_length: 15
cdr3_aa: CASSLGSRPEETQYF
cdr3_nt: TGCGCCAGCAGCTTGGGCTCCAGGCCCGAAGAGACCCAGTACTTC

clone_size: NA
j_call: TRBJ2-5
d_call: TRBD1
v_call: TRBV15
cdr3_length: 18
cdr3_aa: CATSSVRTGVSSRETQYF
cdr3_nt: TGTGCCACCAGCTCCGTCCGGACAGGGGTTTCTAGCAGGGAGACCCAGTACTTC

clone_size: NA
j_call: TRBJ2-7
d_call: NA
v_call: TRBV19
cdr3_length: 15
cdr3_aa: CASSLDEDSSYEQYF
cdr3_nt: TGTGCCAGTAGTCTGGACGAGGACAGCTCCTACGAGCAGTACTTC

clone_size: NA
j_call: TRBJ1-2
d_call: TRBD1
v_call: TRBV2
cdr3_length: 16
cdr3_aa: CASRVLSQGAPYGYTF
cdr3_nt: TGTGCCAGCAGAGTCCTCTCCCAGGGGGCCCCCTATGGCTACACCTTC

clone_size: few
j_call: TRBJ1-1
d_call: NA
v_call: TRBV25-1
cdr3_length: 13
cdr3_aa: CASRGRAWAEAFF
cdr3_nt: TGTGCCAGCAGGGGCCGCGCTTGGGCTGAAGCTTTCTTT

clone_size: NA
j_call: TRBJ1-3
d_call: TRBD1
v_call: TRBV10-3
cdr3_length: 14
cdr3_aa: CAISGTGEGNTIYF
cdr3_nt: TGTGCCATCAGTGGAACAGGGGAGGGAAACACCATATATTTT

clone_size: NA
j_call: TRBJ2-7
d_call: TRBD2
v_call: TRBV6-5
cdr3_length: 14
cdr3_aa: CASRLAGGTYEQYF
cdr3_nt: TGTGCCAGCAGACTAGCGGGGGGAACCTACGAGCAGTACTTC

clone_size: NA
j_call: TRBJ2-1
d_call: NA
v_call: TRBV6-5
cdr3_length: 12
cdr3_aa: CASGSQGYEQFF
cdr3_nt: TGTGCCAGCGGATCCCAGGGTTATGAGCAGTTCTTC

clone_size: NA
j_call: TRBJ1-1
d_call: NA
v_call: TRBV30
cdr3_length: 14
cdr3_aa: CAWRGGARNTEAFF
cdr3_nt: TGTGCCTGGAGGGGGGGGGCCAGGAACACTGAAGCTTTCTTT

clone_size: NA
j_call: TRBJ2-2
d_call: NA
v_call: TRBV9
cdr3_length: 16
cdr3_aa: CASSAHGTLNTGELFF
cdr3_nt: TGTGCCAGCAGCGCTCACGGGACTTTGAACACCGGGGAGCTGTTTTTT

clone_size: NA
j_call: TRBJ2-3
d_call: TRBD1
v_call: TRBV9
cdr3_length: 18
cdr3_aa: CASSVATGTGSGTDTQYF
cdr3_nt: TGTGCCAGCAGCGTAGCTACGGGGACAGGTTCGGGAACAGATACGCAGTATTTT

clone_size: NA
j_call: TRBJ2-7
d_call: NA
v_call: TRBV4-1
cdr3_length: 14
cdr3_aa: CASSQVGKFYEQYF
cdr3_nt: TGCGCCAGCAGCCAAGTCGGCAAGTTCTACGAGCAGTACTTC

clone_size: NA
j_call: TRBJ1-3
d_call: NA
v_call: TRBV7-6
cdr3_length: 12
cdr3_aa: CASMSRGNTIYF
cdr3_nt: TGTGCCAGCATGAGCCGTGGAAACACCATATATTTT

clone_size: NA
j_call: TRBJ2-2
d_call: TRBD2
v_call: TRBV4-2
cdr3_length: 16
cdr3_aa: CASSLSGGLNTGELFF
cdr3_nt: TGTGCCAGCAGCCTGAGCGGGGGGCTGAACACCGGGGAGCTGTTTTTT

clone_size: NA
j_call: TRBJ2-5
d_call: TRBD2
v_call: TRBV19
cdr3_length: 13
cdr3_aa: CASSIGGGETQYF
cdr3_nt: TGTGCCAGTAGTATAGGGGGGGGAGAGACCCAGTACTTC

clone_size: NA
j_call: TRBJ2-2
d_call: TRBD1
v_call: TRBV14
cdr3_length: 16
cdr3_aa: CASSKRTGWSTGELFF
cdr3_nt: TGTGCCAGCAGCAAAAGGACAGGGTGGAGCACCGGGGAGCTGTTTTTT

clone_size: few
j_call: TRBJ1-2
d_call: TRBD1
v_call: TRBV5-4
cdr3_length: 15
cdr3_aa: CASRFAGGQAYGYTF
cdr3_nt: TGTGCCAGCAGGTTTGCAGGGGGGCAGGCCTATGGCTACACCTTC

clone_size: NA
j_call: TRBJ2-7
d_call: TRBD2
v_call: TRBV28
cdr3_length: 12
cdr3_aa: CATKGGTYEQYF
cdr3_nt: TGTGCCACCAAGGGAGGGACCTACGAGCAGTACTTC

clone_size: NA
j_call: TRBJ2-6
d_call: NA
v_call: TRBV11-3
cdr3_length: 13
cdr3_aa: CASSQSGANVLTF
cdr3_nt: TGTGCCAGCAGCCAATCTGGGGCCAACGTCCTGACTTTC

clone_size: once
j_call: TRBJ2-5
d_call: NA
v_call: TRBV5-1
cdr3_length: 16
cdr3_aa: CASSLSGGGPQETQYF
cdr3_nt: TGCGCCAGCAGCTTAAGCGGTGGGGGGCCTCAAGAGACCCAGTACTTC

clone_size: once
j_call: TRBJ2-3
d_call: NA
v_call: TRBV7-6
cdr3_length: 15
cdr3_aa: CASRQGWGAADTQYF
cdr3_nt: TGTGCCAGCAGGCAAGGATGGGGGGCGGCGGATACGCAGTATTTT

clone_size: NA
j_call: TRBJ1-2
d_call: NA
v_call: TRBV11-2
cdr3_length: 14
cdr3_aa: CASSLIGGHYGYTF
cdr3_nt: TGTGCCAGCAGCTTAATAGGCGGGCACTATGGCTACACCTTC

clone_size: NA
j_call: TRBJ1-6
d_call: NA
v_call: TRBV10-3
cdr3_length: 14
cdr3_aa: CAISLEGRNSPLHF
cdr3_nt: TGTGCCATCAGTTTGGAGGGTAGAAATTCACCCCTCCACTTT

clone_size: NA
j_call: TRBJ1-1
d_call: NA
v_call: TRBV27
cdr3_length: 14
cdr3_aa: CASSLSMGNTEAFF
cdr3_nt: TGTGCCAGCAGTTTAAGCATGGGGAACACTGAAGCTTTCTTT

clone_size: NA
j_call: TRBJ1-2
d_call: NA
v_call: TRBV27
cdr3_length: 12
cdr3_aa: CASSMGLGGYTF
cdr3_nt: TGTGCCAGCAGTATGGGACTCGGAGGCTACACCTTC

clone_size: NA
j_call: TRBJ1-1
d_call: NA
v_call: TRBV7-9
cdr3_length: 14
cdr3_aa: CASSLARRGGKAFF
cdr3_nt: TGTGCCAGCAGCTTAGCTCGGCGTGGGGGGAAGGCTTTCTTT

clone_size: NA
j_call: TRBJ1-2
d_call: NA
v_call: TRBV18
cdr3_length: 13
cdr3_aa: CASSPMEQAGYTF
cdr3_nt: TGTGCCAGCTCACCGATGGAACAGGCTGGCTACACCTTC

clone_size: NA
j_call: TRBJ1-2
d_call: NA
v_call: TRBV5-8
cdr3_length: 12
cdr3_aa: CASSTPQASYTF
cdr3_nt: TGTGCCAGCAGCACCCCACAGGCCAGCTACACCTTC

clone_size: NA
j_call: TRBJ1-2
d_call: NA
v_call: TRBV3-1/TRBV3-2
cdr3_length: 16
cdr3_aa: CASSQSLMTTNYGYTF
cdr3_nt: TGTGCCAGCAGCCAATCACTCATGACAACTAACTATGGCTACACCTTC

clone_size: NA
j_call: TRBJ2-7
d_call: NA
v_call: TRBV10-2
cdr3_length: 12
cdr3_aa: CASRRAGYEQYF
cdr3_nt: TGCGCCAGCAGAAGGGCAGGCTACGAGCAGTACTTC

clone_size: NA
j_call: TRBJ1-5
d_call: TRBD1
v_call: TRBV9
cdr3_length: 15
cdr3_aa: CASSEGQGFGQPQHF
cdr3_nt: TGTGCCAGCAGCGAGGGACAGGGCTTCGGACAGCCCCAGCATTTT

clone_size: NA
j_call: TRBJ2-7
d_call: NA
v_call: TRBV2
cdr3_length: 13
cdr3_aa: CASSEAGGLEQYF
cdr3_nt: TGTGCCAGCAGTGAAGCGGGGGGGCTCGAGCAGTACTTC

clone_size: once
j_call: TRBJ2-2
d_call: TRBD1
v_call: TRBV2
cdr3_length: 15
cdr3_aa: CASSATGALTGELFF
cdr3_nt: TGTGCCAGCAGTGCGACAGGGGCGTTGACCGGGGAGCTGTTTTTT

clone_size: once
j_call: TRBJ2-1
d_call: TRBD2
v_call: TRBV4-2
cdr3_length: 16
cdr3_aa: CASSPVTGGSYNEQFF
cdr3_nt: TGTGCCAGCAGCCCTGTCACGGGGGGGTCCTACAATGAGCAGTTCTTC

clone_size: NA
j_call: TRBJ2-3
d_call: NA
v_call: TRBV5-1
cdr3_length: 15
cdr3_aa: CASSPYVGGTDTQYF
cdr3_nt: TGCGCCAGCAGCCCCTATGTGGGGGGCACAGATACGCAGTATTTT

clone_size: NA
j_call: TRBJ2-1
d_call: NA
v_call: TRBV24-1
cdr3_length: 16
cdr3_aa: CATSDSLPSSYNEQFF
cdr3_nt: TGTGCCACCAGTGACTCGCTCCCGAGCTCCTACAATGAGCAGTTCTTC

clone_size: NA
j_call: TRBJ2-3
d_call: TRBD2
v_call: TRBV7-6
cdr3_length: 15
cdr3_aa: CASSLGGLGTDTQYF
cdr3_nt: TGTGCCAGCAGCTTAGGGGGACTAGGGACAGATACGCAGTATTTT

clone_size: NA
j_call: TRBJ1-2
d_call: NA
v_call: TRBV5-1
cdr3_length: 14
cdr3_aa: CASSLSLTPYGYTF
cdr3_nt: TGCGCCAGCAGCTTGTCGCTGACCCCCTATGGCTACACCTTC

clone_size: NA
j_call: TRBJ2-1
d_call: NA
v_call: TRBV11-2
cdr3_length: 17
cdr3_aa: CASSLASRRVGNNEQFF
cdr3_nt: TGTGCCAGCAGCTTAGCCTCCAGGAGGGTGGGAAACAATGAGCAGTTCTTC

clone_size: NA
j_call: TRBJ1-2
d_call: NA
v_call: TRBV18
cdr3_length: 15
cdr3_aa: CASSLTRGADYGYTF
cdr3_nt: TGTGCCAGCTCCCTGACCCGGGGGGCAGACTATGGCTACACCTTC

clone_size: NA
j_call: TRBJ2-3
d_call: NA
v_call: TRBV7-2
cdr3_length: 15
cdr3_aa: CASSLAPPGTDTQYF
cdr3_nt: TGTGCCAGCAGCTTAGCCCCTCCGGGGACAGATACGCAGTATTTT

clone_size: NA
j_call: TRBJ1-1
d_call: NA
v_call: TRBV5-1
cdr3_length: 15
cdr3_aa: CASSLSRDTSSGAFF
cdr3_nt: TGCGCCAGCAGCTTAAGCCGGGACACCTCATCCGGAGCTTTCTTT

clone_size: NA
j_call: TRBJ2-1
d_call: NA
v_call: TRBV7-7
cdr3_length: 14
cdr3_aa: CASSSGSQRAQQFF
cdr3_nt: TGTGCCAGCAGCTCCGGGAGCCAGCGGGCCCAGCAGTTCTTC

clone_size: NA
j_call: TRBJ1-4
d_call: NA
v_call: TRBV6-1
cdr3_length: 15
cdr3_aa: CASSEVQGTNEKLFF
cdr3_nt: TGTGCCAGCAGTGAAGTCCAGGGGACTAATGAAAAACTGTTTTTT

clone_size: once
j_call: TRBJ2-7
d_call: TRBD2
v_call: TRBV7-2
cdr3_length: 15
cdr3_aa: CASSLQLAWDYEQYF
cdr3_nt: TGTGCCAGCAGCTTGCAACTAGCGTGGGACTACGAGCAGTACTTC